This entry is about one TCR beta chain. Its antigen remains unidentified. This entry belongs to a study of T cells in Graves' hyperthyroidism and ophthalmopathy. It was uncontrolled infection, other autoimmune disease, pregnancy or lactation that excluded patients. Each diagnosis drew on symptoms, thyroxine, TRAb, thyroid ultrasound and orbital computed tomography findings. Researchers amplified the TCR beta CDR3 regions from RNA transcripts. HTBI primers drove first-round RT-PCR of the TCR CDR3. TCRdb passed the multiplex PCR reads through MiXCR, listing each CDR3 protein once. The data contain roughly 500,000 distinct CDR3 sequences, roughly 45% of them seen just once; the ten biggest clones take up roughly 45%. Trimming cost V 3 bases and J 5 bases, with 10 bases left between them. Germline V gene lookup returns CDR1 SEHNR and CDR2 FQNEAQ (reference sequence). The CDR3 is 14 amino acids. Regarding the study as a whole: Most clonotypes expanded in the thyroid (above 0.001) were also present in blood. From stable hyperthyroidism, ophthalmopathy was set apart by a 13 V-J model.

Sequenced material: peripheral blood or thyroid tissue (not recorded which). This sequence originates from an adult woman with Graves' disease, either hyperthyroidism or ophthalmopathy (not recorded which). This sequence joins TRBV7-9 and TRBJ1-4; tentatively, D is TRBD1 (5 bases). In nucleotides, the CDR3 is TGTGCCAGCAGCTTTGGGGGTTTAAATGAAAAACTGTTTTTT. Translated: CASSFGGLNEKLFF.